This TCR beta chain stems from a study of vaccination effects on CD4 cells after COVID-19 (dated by TCRdb to 2022 to 2024). Study-wide context: Participants received two doses of either the BNT162b2 or the mRNA-1273 mRNA SARS-CoV-2 vaccine. Cultures from other donors in the study were sequenced using the Oncomine TCR Beta short-read assay on an Illumina iSeq 100. SARS-CoV-2 spike-specific CD4+ TCR repertoires were compared before and after mRNA vaccination in COVID-19 convalescent patients and in infection-naive vaccine recipients. A total of 10 COVID-19 convalescent patients and a few SARS-CoV-2-naive healthy vaccine recipients were included in the full study.

To identify antigen-specific CD4+ T cell clonotypes by their expansion, the ViraFEST assay first stimulated PBMC with viral peptide pools and then applied TCR sequencing. After 10 to 11 days of culture, CD4+ T cells were isolated with the EasySep CD4+ T cell isolation kit. Negative nucleocapsid antibody results before and after vaccination confirmed that the healthy vaccine recipients had no prior SARS-CoV-2 infection. Some 2 million PBMC per well were cultured with around 10 ug/ml peptides in IMDM containing about 5% human AB serum, around 9.7 IU/ml IL-2 and gentamicin. On days 3 and 7, half of the culture medium was replaced with fresh IL-2-containing medium. Unless noted otherwise, every peptide stimulation condition was grown in triplicate wells. Using Ficoll-Paque Plus gradient centrifugation, PBMC were separated from whole blood and then either used fresh or cryopreserved at -140C. The spike proteins of SARS-CoV-2 and of the common cold coronaviruses HCoV-NL63, HCoV-OC43 and HCoV-229E were spanned by overlapping peptide pools. The QIAamp micro DNA kit was used to extract genomic DNA from the cultured CD4+ T cells.

Inclusive of the bounding cysteine and phenylalanine, the CDR3 is 15 residues long. Just the 45-base CDR3 DNA is kept, in frame starting at base 1. Based on the germline V gene, the CDR1 and CDR2 sequences are MDHEN and SYDVKM. V loses 6 bases of germline sequence and J loses 5 bases, and the interval between the two ends is 19 bases. With regard to this clone: Its antigen is not yet known. No clone much larger than this one lies a single base away; base qualities are absent.

What the work shows at the level of the full study, not this receptor alone: Among healthy vaccine recipients, nearly all vaccine-induced clones were SARS-CoV-2 mono-reactive, and only 1 of 255 was cross-reactive with common cold coronaviruses. Only a small number of convalescent patients were included, and no early post-infection timepoints were available, which limited the study. Marked clonal contraction was observed in both infection-induced and vaccine-induced clones at late post-vaccination timepoints, consistent with waning T cell responses.

Libraries were constructed by the immunoSEQ multiplex PCR assay. DNA from the CD4+ T cells that had been cultured and isolated underwent TCR beta CDR3 sequencing. Regarding the original processing steps: Non-productive TCR sequences were discarded, and reads were trimmed to the CDR3 region, with only CDR3s of 7 or more amino acids retained. Antigen-specific clonotypes were identified using the MANAFEST web app by comparison of expansion in peptide wells against reference cultures. Positive clones required FDR<0.05 expansion versus reference and all other wells, odds ratio above 5, and frequency above 0.1% in two replicate wells. Cross-reactive clonotypes were defined as significantly expanded in SARS-CoV-2 spike wells and in at least one common cold coronavirus spike condition. CDR3 similarity was assessed by Levenshtein distance with the stringdist R package, and unrooted trees were built with ape in R 3.6.1. TCRdb retrieved this table from immuneACCESS and kept in-frame rearrangements only. Not all clones are present; in checked studies, unresolved V genes account for under half, and no reason is known for the remainder. D and trimming come from the DNA, and the V and J calls and clone size come from that table. The sample profile shows approximately 44,000 clones; 70% to 85% of them were found once. Jointly, the top ten make up about 3.1% of the sample.

The sequence was collected from a human donor who received a COVID-19 vaccine. The sequence links TRBV28 to TRBJ1-2; TRBD1 is a weak D gene call, 6 bases matching. Sequencing used CD4+ T cells from PBMCs cultured with HCoV-NL63 spike peptides, obtained before COVID-19 vaccination. Read against the paper, the sample's cell subset or site label means: HCoV-NL63 spike overlapping peptide pool stimulation. Read as DNA, the sequence is TGTGCCAGCAGCCCTCTCTCGGACAGAAGTTATGGCTACACCTTC. Its translation is CASSPLSDRSYGYTF.